This T cell receptor beta chain was captured by sequencing in a study of CD8 T cells in Susac syndrome. The overall study: Patients with Susac syndrome were therapy-naive, treated with corticosteroids, or treated with intravenous immunoglobulin alone when blood was collected.

Reverse transcription of about 0.45 to 1 ug RNA was carried out with random hexamers. In TCRdb, the immunoSEQ multiplex PCR reads were re-called with MiXCR into one record per CDR3 protein. The sample has under 95,000 distinct CDR3 sequences; approximately 95% are singletons. TCR beta from blood CD8+ and CD4+ T cells was sequenced. The CD8+ and CD4+ T cells were negatively isolated, with the TEMRA cells enriched by FACS. This clonotype turned up a few times. The antigen remains unidentified. Findings and limits, study-wide: There were around 17 Susac-specific public clones in total CD8+ repertoires and a few in CD8+ TEMRA repertoires.

The sample was CD8+ T cells from PBMCs. This sequence originates from a human donor with Susac syndrome.

The CDR3, as DNA: TGTGCCAGCTCACCCCAGGGGGCAGGCACTGAAGCTTTCTTT. Translated, it gives CASSPQGAGTEAFF. The chain is built from TRBV18 and TRBJ1-1, with 8 bases aligning to TRBD1. The CDR3 runs to 14 residues. The germline V gene encodes CDR1 KGHSH and CDR2 LQKENI. Germline trimming cut 3 bases from V and 4 bases from J; bases unmatched to any gene: 4.